This T cell receptor (beta chain) was captured in a study of blood T cell repertoires in COVID-19. Clones were read by immunoSEQ multiplex PCR, and TCRdb kept only the in-frame ones, dropping some. This sample has under 250,000 clones, with roughly 85% found just once. Grouping used clinical history reported by participants in a survey and questionnaire. The CDR3 consists of 14 residues. The germline gives CDR1 SGHVS, CDR2 FQNEAQ. Trimming shortened V by 9 bases and J by 2 bases, and 13 bases separated the two germline ends. This sequence joins TRBV7-8 and TRBJ2-2, with D maybe TRBD1 (6 bases). The clonotype originates from a woman in her 40s who had been exposed to COVID-19. The sequencing input was PBMCs or T cells enriched from blood (not recorded which). The CDR3 spells CASSPTGNTGELFF. CDR3 DNA sequence: TGTGCCAGTAGTCCGACAGGAAACACCGGGGAGCTGTTTTTT.